This T cell receptor (beta chain) was documented in a study of prognosis after radiotherapy for stage I lung cancer. Across the whole study: The study enrolled patients with stage I non-small cell lung cancer between early 2018 and early 2019. The study included fourteen patients with newly diagnosed primary stage I lung tumors and several with oligometastatic NSCLC after surgical resection of the primary tumor. Median age was roughly 74 years (roughly 50 to 95) among around twelve men and over five women.

Two rounds of multiplex PCR amplified TCR beta CDR3 from genomic DNA. For every TRBV and TRBJ gene, a specific primer was used in first-round PCR. MiXCR, run by TCRdb on the multiplex PCR reads, gives a single entry per CDR3 protein. The sample consists of roughly 15,000 distinct CDR3 sequences, under 55% of them appearing once. Regarding this clonotype: Its antigen remains unknown. At one end, the junction sequence differs from germline, possibly due to a read error.

The study, taken as a whole, reports: There were reportedly differences in TRBV and TRBJ gene usage between patients with and without metastases.

This clonotype was obtained from a donor older than 45 with non-small cell lung cancer. The source was PBMCs, collected before or after stereotactic body radiation therapy (not recorded which).

CDR3 sequence: CSDRDQADYQETQYF. The CDR3 DNA sequence: TGCAGTGATAGAGATCAGGCGGATTACCAAGAGACCCAGTACTTC. This chain joins TRBV20-1 and TRBJ2-5, with no clear D. From germline, CDR1 is DFQATT and CDR2 SNEGSKA (reference sequence). The CDR3 runs to 15 residues.